Listed below are T cell receptor beta chains from one sample, sequenced in a study of patients and donors after allogeneic stem cell transplantation. TCRdb analysed the RT-PCR reads with MiXCR anew, one entry per CDR3 protein. The top ten clones hold about 3.3% of a sample with under 200,000 distinct CDR3 sequences, 30% of them seen once. Source material: blood, either unsorted or a sorted T cell fraction (not recorded which). The receptors originated from a human donor who was either an allogeneic HSCT recipient or a stem cell or donor lymphocyte infusion donor (not recorded which). It is not recorded whose cells these are; they may come from a transplant donor. Both conserved end residues are part of each CDR3. Fields, in order: D gene, clone size, V gene, J gene, CDR3 DNA, CDR3 protein. A D gene is named only where the DNA matches it firmly. Size values are once, few and many counts, or a class for expanded clones, and some rows have none.

D gene: -
clone size: few
V gene: TRBV5-6
J gene: TRBJ1-4
CDR3 DNA: TGTGCCAGCAGCTCGCCGGCCCTTAGCAACGAAAAACTGTTTTTT
CDR3 protein: CASSSPALSNEKLFF

D gene: -
clone size: once
V gene: TRBV12-3/TRBV12-4
J gene: TRBJ2-1
CDR3 DNA: TGTGCCAGCAGACTAGCTGGGTTCGAGGGCAATGAGCAGTTCTTC
CDR3 protein: CASRLAGFEGNEQFF

D gene: -
clone size: -
V gene: TRBV19
J gene: TRBJ2-5
CDR3 DNA: TGTGCCAGTAGTATTTCCCACCAAGAGACCCAGTACTTC
CDR3 protein: CASSISHQETQYF

D gene: TRBD1
clone size: few
V gene: TRBV30
J gene: TRBJ1-2
CDR3 DNA: TGTGCCTGGAGTACGGGACAGGGGGTGGATGGCTACACCTTC
CDR3 protein: CAWSTGQGVDGYTF

D gene: TRBD2
clone size: few
V gene: TRBV28
J gene: TRBJ2-7
CDR3 DNA: TGTGCCAGCAGACCAGCGGGAGGGTCCTACGAGCAGTACTTC
CDR3 protein: CASRPAGGSYEQYF

D gene: -
clone size: few
V gene: TRBV5-1
J gene: TRBJ2-7
CDR3 DNA: TGCGCCAGCAGCACGGGCCCAAACAGCTACGAGCAGTACTTC
CDR3 protein: CASSTGPNSYEQYF

D gene: TRBD1
clone size: few
V gene: TRBV20-1
J gene: TRBJ1-2
CDR3 DNA: TGCAGTGCTAGAGATTTGACAGGGGGCTACTATGGCTACACCTTC
CDR3 protein: CSARDLTGGYYGYTF

D gene: TRBD2
clone size: few
V gene: TRBV3-1
J gene: TRBJ2-1
CDR3 DNA: TGTGCCAGCAGCCAGGGAGCGGGAGTGGTGGATGAGCAGTTCTTC
CDR3 protein: CASSQGAGVVDEQFF

D gene: TRBD2
clone size: -
V gene: TRBV7-7
J gene: TRBJ2-2
CDR3 DNA: TGTGCTAGCAGCCTTAGCGGGAGGGCCGAGAACACCGGGGAGCTGTTTTTT
CDR3 protein: CASSLSGRAENTGELFF

D gene: -
clone size: -
V gene: TRBV4-3
J gene: TRBJ1-1
CDR3 DNA: TGCGCCAGCAGCCAAGATAGGAGCACAGTCAACACTGAAGCTTTCTTT
CDR3 protein: CASSQDRSTVNTEAFF

D gene: TRBD1
clone size: -
V gene: TRBV5-1
J gene: TRBJ2-4
CDR3 DNA: TGCGCCAGCAGCCCGGACGACAGGGGGCCTATTTTAGCCAAAAACATTCAGTACTTC
CDR3 protein: CASSPDDRGPILAKNIQYF

D gene: TRBD1
clone size: few
V gene: TRBV6-1
J gene: TRBJ1-6
CDR3 DNA: TGTGCCAGCAGGGGACAGGGATCTATTAATTCACCCCTCCACTTT
CDR3 protein: CASRGQGSINSPLHF

D gene: TRBD2
clone size: -
V gene: TRBV20-1
J gene: TRBJ2-7
CDR3 DNA: TGCAGTGCCCCAAGGCTAGCGGGAGTCTACGAGCAGTACTTC
CDR3 protein: CSAPRLAGVYEQYF

D gene: -
clone size: many
V gene: TRBV28
J gene: TRBJ1-5
CDR3 DNA: TGTGCCAGCAGTTATAGACAGAGCAATCAGCCCCAGCATTTT
CDR3 protein: CASSYRQSNQPQHF

D gene: -
clone size: -
V gene: TRBV4-1
J gene: TRBJ2-1
CDR3 DNA: TGCGCCAGCAGCCAAGATCCCCTGGGTGAGCAGTTCTTC
CDR3 protein: CASSQDPLGEQFF

D gene: TRBD2
clone size: few
V gene: TRBV12-3/TRBV12-4
J gene: TRBJ2-3
CDR3 DNA: TGTGCCAGCAGACCAGACTCCGCGGGAGATTTGGATACGCAGTATTTT
CDR3 protein: CASRPDSAGDLDTQYF

D gene: -
clone size: few
V gene: TRBV6-5
J gene: TRBJ1-5
CDR3 DNA: TGTGCCAGCAGACCCACCCGAGGGAGGGTGAGTAATCAGCCCCAGCATTTT
CDR3 protein: CASRPTRGRVSNQPQHF

D gene: -
clone size: few
V gene: TRBV6-5
J gene: TRBJ2-5
CDR3 DNA: TGTGCCAGCAGTTACCAGGGAGAGACCCAGTACTTC
CDR3 protein: CASSYQGETQYF

D gene: -
clone size: -
V gene: TRBV4-3
J gene: TRBJ1-6
CDR3 DNA: TGCGCCAGCAGCCAAGATAGGGGGAAGAATTCACCCCTCCACTTT
CDR3 protein: CASSQDRGKNSPLHF

D gene: -
clone size: -
V gene: TRBV2
J gene: TRBJ1-5
CDR3 DNA: TGTGCCAGCAGTGGATGGGGGGCGGGCAATCAGCCCCAGCATTTT
CDR3 protein: CASSGWGAGNQPQHF

D gene: TRBD2
clone size: few
V gene: TRBV5-1
J gene: TRBJ2-7
CDR3 DNA: TGCGCCAGCAGCTTCCTAGCGGGAGTCTCCTACGAGCAGTACTTC
CDR3 protein: CASSFLAGVSYEQYF

D gene: -
clone size: -
V gene: TRBV4-1
J gene: TRBJ2-1
CDR3 DNA: TGCGCCAGCAGCCAAGAAACTAGCTCCTACAATGAGCAGTTCTTC
CDR3 protein: CASSQETSSYNEQFF

D gene: -
clone size: -
V gene: TRBV7-8
J gene: TRBJ1-2
CDR3 DNA: TGTGCCAGCAGCCCATTTGCCTATGGCTACACCTTC
CDR3 protein: CASSPFAYGYTF

D gene: -
clone size: -
V gene: TRBV27
J gene: TRBJ2-2
CDR3 DNA: TGTGCCAGCAGTTTACGACAGCGCAACACCGGGGAGCTGTTTTTT
CDR3 protein: CASSLRQRNTGELFF

D gene: TRBD2
clone size: few
V gene: TRBV24-1
J gene: TRBJ2-1
CDR3 DNA: TGTGCCACCAGTGATTCTAGCGGGACGTACAATGAGCAGTTCTTC
CDR3 protein: CATSDSSGTYNEQFF

D gene: -
clone size: few
V gene: TRBV10-3
J gene: TRBJ2-1
CDR3 DNA: TGTGCCATCAGTGTAGGGTATGAGCAGTTCTTC
CDR3 protein: CAISVGYEQFF

D gene: TRBD1
clone size: -
V gene: TRBV7-9
J gene: TRBJ2-7
CDR3 DNA: TGTGCCAGCAGCCCTTGGACAGGGCTCTACGAGCAGTACTTC
CDR3 protein: CASSPWTGLYEQYF

D gene: TRBD2
clone size: -
V gene: TRBV24-1
J gene: TRBJ2-1
CDR3 DNA: TGTGCCACCAGTGAATCCGGGACTAGCTGGTTGAACGAGCAGTTCTTC
CDR3 protein: CATSESGTSWLNEQFF

D gene: TRBD1
clone size: -
V gene: TRBV2
J gene: TRBJ1-1
CDR3 DNA: TGTGCCAGCAGTGGCCTGGGACAGGGGGCGGCTGAAGCTTTCTTT
CDR3 protein: CASSGLGQGAAEAFF

D gene: -
clone size: -
V gene: TRBV20-1
J gene: TRBJ1-6
CDR3 DNA: TGCAGTGCTAGAGATCAAGTGGGCCGCGATTCACCCCTCCACTTT
CDR3 protein: CSARDQVGRDSPLHF

D gene: TRBD1
clone size: -
V gene: TRBV29-1
J gene: TRBJ1-1
CDR3 DNA: TGCAGCGCCGCCACTTTGACAGGGGCGGCAGAAGCTTTCTTT
CDR3 protein: CSAATLTGAAEAFF

D gene: -
clone size: -
V gene: TRBV7-9
J gene: TRBJ2-3
CDR3 DNA: TGTGCCAGCAGCGCGAGTGGGGCTCCAGATACGCAGTATTTT
CDR3 protein: CASSASGAPDTQYF

D gene: TRBD1
clone size: few
V gene: TRBV2
J gene: TRBJ2-4
CDR3 DNA: TGTGCCACCCGGGACAGGGATACCATTCAGTACTTC
CDR3 protein: CATRDRDTIQYF

D gene: -
clone size: -
V gene: TRBV25-1
J gene: TRBJ1-4
CDR3 DNA: TGTGCCAGCAGACAGGGTCATGAAAAACTGTTTTTT
CDR3 protein: CASRQGHEKLFF

D gene: -
clone size: -
V gene: TRBV29-1
J gene: TRBJ2-7
CDR3 DNA: TGCAGCGTGCCGGGACTCCGCTCCTACGAGCAGTACTTC
CDR3 protein: CSVPGLRSYEQYF

D gene: -
clone size: -
V gene: TRBV4-2
J gene: TRBJ2-5
CDR3 DNA: TGTGCCAGCAGCCAAGATTGGAGAACGGAGACCCAGTACTTC
CDR3 protein: CASSQDWRTETQYF

D gene: TRBD2
clone size: -
V gene: TRBV5-1
J gene: TRBJ2-5
CDR3 DNA: TGCGCCAGCAGCTTGAGGCTAGCGGGCAAGGGGGGAGAGACCCAGTACTTC
CDR3 protein: CASSLRLAGKGGETQYF

D gene: -
clone size: many
V gene: TRBV7-2
J gene: TRBJ2-3
CDR3 DNA: TGTGCCAGCAGCTTAGCGCGGACCGGCACAGATACGCAGTATTTT
CDR3 protein: CASSLARTGTDTQYF

D gene: -
clone size: -
V gene: TRBV29-1
J gene: TRBJ2-2
CDR3 DNA: TGCAGCGTCCGCAGTGGGGGGGAGCTGTTTTTT
CDR3 protein: CSVRSGGELFF

D gene: -
clone size: few
V gene: TRBV20-1
J gene: TRBJ1-6
CDR3 DNA: TGCAGTGCTAGGGGGCGGGACTATAATTCACCCCTCCACTTT
CDR3 protein: CSARGRDYNSPLHF

D gene: -
clone size: -
V gene: TRBV7-9
J gene: TRBJ2-3
CDR3 DNA: TGTGCCAGCAGCTTAGTTTGGGGTACGCAGTATTTT
CDR3 protein: CASSLVWGTQYF

D gene: -
clone size: -
V gene: TRBV5-1
J gene: TRBJ1-1
CDR3 DNA: TGCGCCAGCTCGCAGGACACTGGAGCTTTCTTT
CDR3 protein: CASSQDTGAFF

D gene: -
clone size: -
V gene: TRBV4-2
J gene: TRBJ2-5
CDR3 DNA: TGTGCCAGCAGCCAAGAATACGAGACCCAGTACTTC
CDR3 protein: CASSQEYETQYF

D gene: TRBD2
clone size: -
V gene: TRBV7-2
J gene: TRBJ2-3
CDR3 DNA: TGTGCCAGCAGCTTAACTAGCGGGAGGGATCCAGATACGCAGTATTTT
CDR3 protein: CASSLTSGRDPDTQYF

D gene: -
clone size: -
V gene: TRBV9
J gene: TRBJ2-1
CDR3 DNA: TGTGCCAGCAGCGGAGCCGGGACATCCGCCCATGAGCAGTTCTTC
CDR3 protein: CASSGAGTSAHEQFF

D gene: -
clone size: -
V gene: TRBV7-2
J gene: TRBJ1-5
CDR3 DNA: TGTGCCAGCAGCTCCCAGGCGGCTCAACCCCAGCATTTT
CDR3 protein: CASSSQAAQPQHF

D gene: -
clone size: many
V gene: TRBV7-9
J gene: TRBJ1-1
CDR3 DNA: TGTGCCAGCAGCTCCGGACAGCTTTTGGTCACTGAAGCTTTCTTT
CDR3 protein: CASSSGQLLVTEAFF

D gene: -
clone size: -
V gene: TRBV7-6
J gene: TRBJ1-2
CDR3 DNA: TGTGCCAGCAGCTACAGCCTAGGGGTTGGCTATGGCTACACCTTC
CDR3 protein: CASSYSLGVGYGYTF

D gene: TRBD2
clone size: -
V gene: TRBV29-1
J gene: TRBJ2-1
CDR3 DNA: TGCAGCGTTGAAAGGTTACTAGCGGGAGTGGGGCAGTTCTTC
CDR3 protein: CSVERLLAGVGQFF

D gene: -
clone size: few
V gene: TRBV2
J gene: TRBJ1-5
CDR3 DNA: TGTGCCAGCAGTCCCCCCGGGGGCTGGAGGAATCAGCCCCAGCATTTT
CDR3 protein: CASSPPGGWRNQPQHF

D gene: TRBD2
clone size: -
V gene: TRBV6-5
J gene: TRBJ2-1
CDR3 DNA: TGTGCCAGCAGTTACGAGCGGGAGACGTCTTACAATGAGCAGTTCTTC
CDR3 protein: CASSYERETSYNEQFF

D gene: TRBD2
clone size: few
V gene: TRBV20-1
J gene: TRBJ2-7
CDR3 DNA: TGCAGTGCTAGAGCATTAGCGGGAGAGTGGAGAGGGGAGCAGTACTTC
CDR3 protein: CSARALAGEWRGEQYF

D gene: -
clone size: -
V gene: TRBV18
J gene: TRBJ2-2
CDR3 DNA: TGTGCCAGCTCACTACTACTCGCTACGAACACCGGGGAGCTGTTTTTT
CDR3 protein: CASSLLLATNTGELFF

D gene: TRBD1
clone size: -
V gene: TRBV29-1
J gene: TRBJ1-2
CDR3 DNA: TGCAGCGTTCTCGGGACAGGAGATAACTATGGCTACACCTTC
CDR3 protein: CSVLGTGDNYGYTF